This T cell receptor (beta chain) originates from a study of blood T cells in healthy people across ages. A second PCR of roughly 7 to 11 cycles used a sample-barcoded 5' primer and a J-beta primer mix. In TCRdb, the 5' RACE reads were re-called with MiXCR into one record per CDR3 protein. The sample records around 1,500,000 distinct CDR3 sequences, approximately 42% being singletons. RNA extraction gave at least 5.5 micrograms of total RNA per sample. CDR3 size: 15 residues. Germline lookup yields CDR1 SGHAT and CDR2 FQNNGV. V was pared by 0 bases and J by 5 bases, with 11 bases between. This sequence originates from a woman aged 18-29 years in good health. This chain joins TRBV11-2 and TRBJ2-1, with unresolved D. Sequencing used blood. CDR3 amino acids: CASSLDLRVNNEQFF. The CDR3 region has the DNA TGTGCCAGCAGCTTAGATCTAAGGGTAAACAATGAGCAGTTCTTC.